These 24 T cell receptor beta chains came from one sample sequenced in a study of blood T cell repertoires in COVID-19. Repertoires were generated with immunoSEQ multiplex PCR, while TCRdb's copy carries only in-frame clones and drops some. The sample contains some 73,000 clones, over 60% of which appear only once. The material sequenced was peripheral blood. All receptors come from a man between 70 and 80 years old with COVID-19, enrolled during active disease.

The V call is TRBV19, the J call TRBJ1-1; D ambiguous. The V end was cut by 7 bases, the J end by 5 bases, with 20 bases between. CDR3 size: 15 residues. Germline V gives CDR1 LNHDA, CDR2 SQIVND (reference sequence). The CDR3 DNA is TGTGCCAGTACCTCCCCACCGGTGAGGGCTACTGAAGCTTTCTTT. Translating it yields CASTSPPVRATEAFF.

The gene calls are TRBV7-2 and TRBJ2-7; maybe TRBD1 (6 bases). The CDR3 consists of 13 residues. Germline V lookup: CDR1 SGHTA, CDR2 FQGNSA. V gave up 7 bases and J gave up 4 bases, with 14 bases separating them. CDR3 region: CASNQWGQYEQYF. The DNA of the CDR3 is TGTGCCAGCAACCAGTGGGGGCAATACGAGCAGTACTTC.

The chain recombines TRBV11-3 with TRBJ2-1; D gene ambiguous. Germline CDR1 and CDR2: SGHNT and YENEEA. CDR3 length: 14 amino acids. V lost 0 bases, J lost 4 bases, and 7 bases lay in between. The CDR3 nucleotides read TGTGCCAGCAGCTTAGATCCTTTGTACAATGAGCAGTTCTTC. Protein sequence: CASSLDPLYNEQFF.

The J gene is TRBJ2-1, the V gene TRBV7-3; TRBD2 agrees at 12 bases. Losses at the gene ends were 5 bases for V and 9 bases for J; bases not matched to a gene: 8. Germline lookup yields CDR1 SGHTA and CDR2 FQGTGA. The CDR3 covers 15 residues. The CDR3 coding sequence is TGTGCCAGCAGCCCGCTAGCGGGAGGGCATCTTGAGCAGTTCTTC. It yields the protein CASSPLAGGHLEQFF.

This chain joins TRBV19 and TRBJ1-5, with D possibly being TRBD1 (5 bases). Trimming shortened V by 3 bases and J by 6 bases, and 15 bases separated the two germline ends. The CDR3 totals 15 residues. The germline CDR1 and CDR2 sequences are LNHDA and SQIVND (reference sequence). For the CDR3, the DNA is TGTGCCAGTAGTATTACCCCTAGGGGCGGTCAGCCCCAGCATTTT. Translation: CASSITPRGGQPQHF.

The chain employs TRBV6-1 and TRBJ2-5; TRBD1 agrees at 8 bases. The trim removed 5 bases at V and 5 bases at J, leaving 13 bases unmatched. This CDR3 comprises 16 residues. The germline V gene has CDR1 MNHNS and CDR2 SASEGT. In DNA, the CDR3 is TGTGCCAGCAGTAAAGACAGGGGCCCGTCGGGTGAGACCCAGTACTTC. Protein: CASSKDRGPSGETQYF.

This clone was recorded a few times. CDR3 residues: CASSFSGAGELFF. DNA for the CDR3: TGTGCCAGCAGCTTCAGTGGAGCCGGGGAGCTGTTTTTT. The chain links TRBV7-8 to TRBJ2-2; D call uncertain. This CDR3 region has 13 residues. The germline gives CDR1 SGHVS, CDR2 FQNEAQ. Trimming shortened V by 3 bases and J by 6 bases, and 8 bases separated the two germline ends. The variable domain in full, with the rest retrieved from reference TRBV7-8 and TRBJ2-2, is GAGVSQSPRYKVAKRGQDVALRCDPISGHVSLFWYQQALGQGPEFLTYFQNEAQLDKSGLPSDRFFAERPEGSVSTLKIQRTQQEDSAVYLCASSFSGAGELFFGEGSRLTVL.

This chain joins TRBV7-2 and TRBJ2-3, with 9 bases matching TRBD2. Germline V gives CDR1 SGHTA, CDR2 FQGNSA. V shed 1 base and J 3 bases; nucleotides not matched to a gene: 5. CDR3 length: 16 amino acids. CDR3 bases: TGTGCCAGCAGCTTAGGGGGCGGGAGGGAAACAGATACGCAGTATTTT. Translated: CASSLGGGRETDTQYF.

This clone showed up just once. This chain connects TRBV10-1 to TRBJ2-1; 9 bases are a match to TRBD2. CDR1 is WNHNN, CDR2 SYGVQD, per germline (reference sequence). The J segment lost 0 bases and the V segment lost 7 bases, leaving 4 bases of the junction unmatched. The CDR3 contains 15 residues. CDR3 DNA: TGCGCCAGCATCCCTAGCGGGACCTCCTACAATGAGCAGTTCTTC. This encodes CASIPSGTSYNEQFF.

This clone was seen only a few times. The V call is TRBV2, the J call TRBJ1-2; D not resolved. The V and J ends lost 5 bases and 5 bases respectively, with 9 bases between them. Germline lookup yields CDR1 SNHLY and CDR2 FYNNEI. The CDR3 sequence is 12 residues long. As DNA, the CDR3 is TGTGCCAGCAGTATTCGGACTTATGGCTACACCTTC. Amino acids: CASSIRTYGYTF.

V is TRBV9 and J is TRBJ2-1; 10 nucleotides match TRBD2. The CDR3 contains 14 residues. Germline trimming cut 4 bases from V and 8 bases from J; bases unmatched to any gene: 6. Per germline, CDR1 SGDLS and CDR2 YYNGEE. The CDR3 is CASSLTSGNDEQFF. CDR3 nucleotide sequence: TGTGCCAGCAGCCTCACTAGCGGGAACGATGAGCAGTTCTTC.

The gene calls are TRBV29-1 and TRBJ1-1; unclear D gene. Trimming shortened V by 4 bases and J by 2 bases, and 20 bases separated the two germline ends. This CDR3 comprises 16 residues. Per germline, CDR1 SQVTM and CDR2 ANQGSEA. This CDR3 is CSVARGPVGYNTEAFF. The CDR3 nucleotides are TGCAGCGTTGCGCGCGGCCCCGTAGGATATAACACTGAAGCTTTCTTT.

V and J are TRBV28 and TRBJ1-6; D may be TRBD1 (6 bases). Germline assignment: CDR1 MDHEN and CDR2 SYDVKM. V lost 3 bases to trimming and J lost 7 bases, with 7 bases between them. CDR3 size: 13 residues. The CDR3 loop is CASSLGQNSPLHF. Written as DNA, the CDR3 is TGTGCCAGCAGTTTGGGACAAAATTCACCCCTCCACTTT. The full variable domain, in which reference TRBV28 and TRBJ1-6 provide the parts outside the CDR3, is DVKVTQSSRYLVKRTGEKVFLECVQDMDHENMFWYRQDPGLGLRLIYFSYDVKMKEKGDIPEGYSVSREKKERFSLILESASTNQTSMYLCASSLGQNSPLHFGNGTRLTVT.

The chain combines TRBV4-1 with TRBJ2-1; the match to TRBD2 covers 10 bases. This CDR3 spans 16 amino acids. The germline V gene has CDR1 MGHRA and CDR2 YSYEKL. V shed 4 bases and J 4 bases; nucleotides not matched to a gene: 7. As DNA, the CDR3 is TGCGCCAGCAGCCTATATCTAGCGGGAGATTACAATGAGCAGTTCTTC. Translation: CASSLYLAGDYNEQFF.

The chain is built from TRBV7-2 and TRBJ1-2, with no clear D. This CDR3 has 13 amino acids. Per the germline V gene, CDR1 is SGHTA and CDR2 is FQGNSA. V lost 3 bases, J lost 4 bases, and 9 bases lay in between. As DNA, the CDR3 is TGTGCCAGCAGCTTTGAGGGTGGCTATGGCTACACCTTC. Translated, it gives CASSFEGGYGYTF.

This clone turned up a few times. This chain links TRBV7-3 with TRBJ2-1, with D possibly TRBD2 on 6 matching bases. Germline CDR1 reads SGHTA; CDR2 reads FQGTGA. Trimming removed 2 bases at V and 14 bases at J, with 16 bases between. This CDR3 comprises 13 residues. This CDR3 is CASSLGAGLVEFF. The CDR3 region has the DNA TGTGCCAGCAGCTTAGGGGCGGGGCTAGTCGAGTTCTTC.

The genes are TRBV5-1 and TRBJ1-1; D is unclear. The CDR3 has 15 amino acids. Germline-derived CDR1 and CDR2 are SGHRS and YFSETQ. Trimming left V 1 base short and J 6 bases short, with 16 bases between. The CDR3 sequence is CASSLTTYSPAEAFF. The CDR3 DNA sequence: TGCGCCAGCAGCTTGACGACATATTCCCCCGCTGAAGCTTTCTTT.

The chain couples TRBV7-9 to TRBJ1-1, with unresolved D. Germline CDR1 SEHNR, CDR2 FQNEAQ (reference sequence). Trimming removed 5 bases at V and 5 bases at J, with 12 bases between. The CDR3 extends over 13 amino acids. Here the CDR3 reads CASSLEGVTEAFF. Written as DNA, the CDR3 is TGTGCCAGCAGCCTCGAAGGAGTGACTGAAGCTTTCTTT.

The V call is TRBV27, the J call TRBJ2-5; 11 bases align to TRBD2. Trimming removed 5 bases from V and 5 bases from J; junction bases left unmatched: 10. The CDR3 runs to 16 residues. Germline V gives CDR1 MNHEY, CDR2 SMNVEV (reference sequence). This CDR3 is CASSPSLAGVLETQYF. The DNA for the CDR3 is TGTGCCAGCAGTCCCTCACTAGCGGGAGTACTGGAGACCCAGTACTTC.

The V gene is TRBV5-1, the J gene TRBJ2-1; 10 positions match TRBD2. Germline trimming cut 7 bases from V and 5 bases from J; bases unmatched to any gene: 6. The germline V gene encodes CDR1 SGHRS and CDR2 YFSETQ. This CDR3 is built from 14 residues. The CDR3 coding sequence is TGCGCCAGCTCAAAGCGGGAGGGTAACAATGAGCAGTTCTTC. It specifies CASSKREGNNEQFF.

This chain connects TRBV28 to TRBJ2-1; TRBD2 might be the D (6 bases). Looked up from germline, CDR1 is MDHEN and CDR2 is SYDVKM. The CDR3 is 16 residues long. Trimming left V 1 base short and J 9 bases short, with 19 bases between. CDR3 sequence reads: CASSLFGDFTKLEQFF. CDR3 sequence (DNA): TGTGCCAGCAGTTTATTCGGGGACTTTACCAAACTTGAGCAGTTCTTC.

This clone was seen a single time. This chain connects TRBV5-6 to TRBJ1-1; TRBD1 agrees at 12 bases. CDR3 length: 15 amino acids. V shed 2 bases, J shed 8 bases, and the junction held 7 bases outside the gene matches. Germline-derived CDR1 and CDR2 are SGHDT and YYEEEE. For the CDR3, the DNA is TGTGCCAGCAGCTTTCCGGGACAGGGGGCGCGGGAAGCTTTCTTT. Its translation is CASSFPGQGAREAFF.

This clone appeared a single time. The J gene is TRBJ2-7, the V gene TRBV9; 9 bases match TRBD2. CDR1 is SGDLS and CDR2 is YYNGEE in the germline V gene. The trim removed 3 bases at V and 1 base at J, leaving 5 bases unmatched. This CDR3 is 15 amino acids long. CDR3 in amino acids: CASSGSSGASYEQYF. CDR3 nucleotides: TGTGCCAGCAGCGGTTCTAGCGGGGCATCCTACGAGCAGTACTTC.

The chain couples TRBV18 to TRBJ1-1; 9 bases match TRBD1. The germline CDR1 and CDR2 sequences are KGHSH and LQKENI. CDR3 length: 15 residues. V lost 4 bases, J lost 0 bases, and 3 bases stayed unmatched. The CDR3 DNA sequence: TGTGCCAGCTCACTAGGGACAGGGATGAACACTGAAGCTTTCTTT. This codes for CASSLGTGMNTEAFF.